This is a list of T cell receptor beta chains from one sample in a study of CD8 T cells in ankylosing spondylitis. TCRdb ran MiXCR on the 5' RACE reads and lists one entry per CDR3 protein. This sample has 350,000 to 450,000 distinct CDR3 sequences, with roughly 26% found just once. Material for sequencing was blood, either unsorted or a sorted T cell fraction (not recorded which). Receptors originate from a male donor with ankylosing spondylitis. The CDR3 runs from the conserved cysteine through the conserved F or W. Each record gives: V gene, clone size, J gene, D gene, CDR3 DNA, CDR3 protein. A D gene is named only where the DNA matches it firmly. For some rows the clone size is stated as once, few or many, or as a class when expanded; others skip it.

TRBV7-2,few,TRBJ2-7,TRBD1,TGTGCCAGCAGCCCAGCGGGGACAGGGACCTACGAGCAGTACTTC,CASSPAGTGTYEQYF
TRBV12-3/TRBV12-4,many,TRBJ2-3,-,TGTGCCAGCAGTCCGATACCCACAGATACGCAGTATTTT,CASSPIPTDTQYF
TRBV20-1,-,TRBJ2-7,-,TGCAGTGCTGATAAATGGGACAACTCCTACGAGCAGTACTTC,CSADKWDNSYEQYF
TRBV15,few,TRBJ2-5,-,TGTGCCACCAGCGTACCGCGGGAGACCCAGTACTTC,CATSVPRETQYF
TRBV5-1,-,TRBJ2-1,TRBD2,TGCGCCAGCAGCCCAGGACTAGCGGGTTCGTCTATCAATGAGCAGTTCTTC,CASSPGLAGSSINEQFF
TRBV5-1,few,TRBJ2-1,TRBD2,TGCGCCAGCAGTTTTTCTAGCGGGCTGTACAATGAGCAGTTCTTC,CASSFSSGLYNEQFF
TRBV3-1,-,TRBJ1-1,TRBD1,TGTGCCAGCAGCCAAGATAGCCAGGGGGCAACTGAAGCTTTCTTT,CASSQDSQGATEAFF
TRBV12-3/TRBV12-4,-,TRBJ1-2,-,TGTGCCAGCAGTTTAACTTCGGGCAGCATAGGGGGCTACACCTTC,CASSLTSGSIGGYTF
TRBV20-1,-,TRBJ2-3,-,TGCAGTGCTAGAGATATGATAGATACGCAGTATTTT,CSARDMIDTQYF
TRBV20-1,many,TRBJ1-2,TRBD1,TGCAGTGCTACTACCGGGACAGGGAGATATGGCTACACCTTC,CSATTGTGRYGYTF
TRBV12-3/TRBV12-4,many,TRBJ1-2,-,TGTGCCAGCCCTCGGCCGGGGGGAGGCTACACCTTC,CASPRPGGGYTF
TRBV6-1,few,TRBJ2-1,-,TGTGCCAGCAGGGGGTCAGCCCGAGAGAATGAGCAGTTCTTC,CASRGSARENEQFF
TRBV4-1,-,TRBJ1-5,-,TGCGCCAGCAGCCAAGAAGCCGGGACTCCCAGTCGGGGCAATCAGCCCCAGCATTTT,CASSQEAGTPSRGNQPQHF
TRBV24-1,-,TRBJ2-2,-,TGTGCCACCAGTGGGAGGATAGACACCGGGGAGCAGTTTTTT,CATSGRIDTGEQFF
TRBV4-2,once,TRBJ2-2,-,TGTGCCAGCGGCCCCGGGCTCTACGGCTCGAACACCGGGGAGCTGTTTTTT,CASGPGLYGSNTGELFF
TRBV20-1,-,TRBJ2-2,-,TGCAGTGCTAGAAAACTAGTCGGCGGGGAGCTGTTTTTT,CSARKLVGGELFF
TRBV29-1,-,TRBJ1-5,TRBD1,TGCAGCGTTTCTCAGGGGGCTGGAGGCAATCAGCCCCAGCATTTT,CSVSQGAGGNQPQHF
TRBV5-1,many,TRBJ1-5,-,TGCGCCAGCAGCTTGTCCGGAAATCAGCCCCAGCATTTT,CASSLSGNQPQHF
TRBV20-1,-,TRBJ1-5,-,TGCAGTGCTAGGCATGGGGCAGGGACTCAGCCCCAGCATTTT,CSARHGAGTQPQHF
TRBV12-3/TRBV12-4,few,TRBJ1-1,-,TGTGCCAGCACCAAAGACAGACCTAACACTGAAGCTTTCTTT,CASTKDRPNTEAFF
TRBV5-1,few,TRBJ2-7,TRBD2,TGCGCCAGCAGCTCGGGAGGGTCCTACGAGCAGTACTTC,CASSSGGSYEQYF
TRBV2,-,TRBJ1-4,-,TGTGCCAGCAGTGAACGAGGGGGGCCCTCAACTAATGAAAAACTGTTTTTT,CASSERGGPSTNEKLFF
TRBV25-1,-,TRBJ1-1,-,TGTGCCAGCAGTGAATGGGATATAAACACTGAAGCTTTCTTT,CASSEWDINTEAFF
TRBV5-1,many,TRBJ1-5,-,TGCGCCAGCAGCTTGGAAACGAATCAGCCCCAGCATTTT,CASSLETNQPQHF
TRBV20-1,few,TRBJ2-1,TRBD2,TGCAGTGCTTTCGGACTAGCGGGATTAGCCTTTTACCACAATGAGCAGTTCTTC,CSAFGLAGLAFYHNEQFF
TRBV5-1,many,TRBJ1-2,-,TGCGCCAGCAGCGAGTTCAAGGGGAGAAACTATGGCTACACCTTC,CASSEFKGRNYGYTF